This record looks at one T cell receptor beta chain sequence and its context. This clonotype came up many times. Its antigen is currently not known. No clone much larger than this one lies a single base away; base qualities are absent. The donors were around 39 Caucasian individuals from Russia, aged roughly 6 to 90 years, who were systemically healthy. Ten milliliters of peripheral blood were drawn from each donor into EDTA-treated Vacutainer tubes. Ficoll-Paque density-gradient centrifugation was used to isolate PBMCs, with at least 7 million obtained per sample. Total RNA was extracted from PBMCs with Trizol reagent, with at least 5 micrograms obtained per sample. For every donor, flow cytometry on a PBMC aliquot measured the percentage of naive CD45RAhigh/CD27high T cells. Library method: 5' RACE. The data were produced on an Illumina HiSeq 2500. A second PCR of roughly 6 to 11 cycles was run with a J-beta primer mix and a sample-barcoded 5' primer. A unique molecular identifier was introduced onto each TCR beta cDNA molecule by a template-switch 5' adaptor carrying 12 random nucleotides. At least 3 million CDR3-containing paired-end reads were obtained from each sample. First-strand cDNA synthesis was performed from all RNA using the Mint cDNA synthesis kit, with priming by a TRBC-specific oligonucleotide. After uracil-DNA glycosylase treatment, a first 18-cycle PCR used universal primers M1SS and BC2_uni_R on all cDNA. The published analysis was carried out like this. For normalization, 1 million high-quality reads were randomly selected from each sample, with every read carrying a distinct molecular identifier. Instead of being binned into consensus sequences, reads that shared molecular identifiers were thrown out. CDR3 identification, clonotype clustering and error correction used MiTCR with a Q25 quality threshold and the strictest error-elimination algorithm. Lower-bound total TCR beta diversity was estimated with a nonparametric unseen species model using Euler transformation. Clones were called with MiXCR by TCRdb after fastp trimmed the public reads at Q25, and only in-frame beta chains were retained. Identical CDR3 proteins give one entry, which carries the most common genes and DNA. The V and J calls shown here were made by TCRdb, not taken from the authors' results. The sample contains 1.5 million to 2 million distinct CDR3 sequences, roughly 27% of them found a single time. The ten most abundant clones make up more than 6% of the sample.

Trimming takes 7 bases off V and 4 bases off J; junction bases not matched to a gene: 7. The CDR3 has 13 amino acids, counting the end cysteine and phenylalanine. Only the CDR3 region is kept as DNA, spanning 39 bases read in frame from base 1. The germline V gene encodes CDR1 DFQATT and CDR2 SNEGSKA (reference sequence). The data belong to a study of blood T cells in healthy people across ages (dated by TCRdb to the mid-2010s). Study-level background: Template switching captured roughly one uniquely barcoded TCR beta cDNA molecule per two T cells in model experiments. Using deep sequencing normalized with unique cDNA molecular identifiers, the study measured how TCR beta repertoire diversity changes with age. The donors were divided into four age groups: young (average approximately 15 years), middle-aged (approximately 41), aged (approximately 59) and long-lived (approximately 74). To avoid experimental bias, donors of different ages were randomly spread across the sequencing lanes. The study analyzed two additional independent replicas of 1 million unique cDNA reads from the same blood draw for two donors, one aged 18 to 30 and one aged 80 or older. The research as a whole found: Conclusive comparison of naive and antigen-experienced compartments was prevented by the profiling of bulk unsorted PBMCs. There was a strong correlation between observed TCR beta diversity and the percentage of naive T cells measured by flow cytometry. Total diversity estimates from one million sequenced T cells were considered lower bounds and underestimates. The long-lived group showed more naive CD4+ T cells, fewer expanded clones and increased TCR diversity than the aged group, suggesting age selection. Observed TCR beta diversity per million T cells fell roughly linearly with age, and a significant reduction was already apparent by age around 40. Because the CMV infection status of the donors was unknown, age-related changes in expanded clonotypes may potentially have been confounded.

The sequencing input was blood. The chain uses TRBV20-1 and TRBJ2-1; 7 bases in the junction line up with TRBD2. The TCR originated in a woman between 25 and 40 years old in good health. The encoded CDR3 is CSVTGTTYNEQFF. The nucleotide sequence reads TGCAGTGTTACCGGGACTACGTACAATGAGCAGTTCTTC.